The 26 T cell receptor beta chains listed next were all sequenced from one sample in a study of beta chain features in type 1 diabetes. Regarding the study as a whole: TCRB CDR3s were moderately but significantly shorter in Type 1 diabetes patients in all four CD4+ subsets.

Antigen specificity for these receptors is unknown. Reverse transcribing all isolated RNA meant expressed TCRB transcripts were sequenced. Some clones are missing from TCRdb's copy, which holds only in-frame ones; the method was immunoSEQ multiplex PCR. This sample yields 95,000 to 150,000 clones, of which roughly 15% are seen a single time; under 2.5% belongs to the top ten. Sequencing input: central memory CD4+ T cells from blood. The receptors derive from a man under 40 with type 1 diabetes.

The rearrangement links TRBV30 to TRBJ2-5; D might be TRBD1 (5 bases). V was cut by 3 bases and J by 1 base, with 12 bases left in between. The CDR3 consists of 14 residues. The V gene's germline CDR1 is GTSNPN and CDR2 SVGIG (reference sequence). CDR3: CAWRRTPGQETQYF. The CDR3 region has the DNA TGTGCCTGGAGAAGGACACCCGGCCAAGAGACCCAGTACTTC. The whole variable domain, remainder taken from reference TRBV30 and TRBJ2-5, is SQTIHQWPATLVQPVGSPLSLECTVEGTSNPNLYWYRQAAGRGLQLLFYSVGIGQISSEVPQNLSASRPQDRQFILSSKKLLLSDSGFYLCAWRRTPGQETQYFGPGTRLLVL.

The V and J genes are TRBV29-1 and TRBJ1-1; 7 bases agree with TRBD1. The CDR3 spans 13 residues. V trimming: 6 bases; J trimming: 0 bases; junction bases outside the gene matches: 4. Looked up from germline, CDR1 is SQVTM and CDR2 is ANQGSEA. The CDR3 here is CSVGTALNTEAFF. The CDR3 nucleotides are TGCAGCGTGGGGACAGCGTTGAACACTGAAGCTTTCTTT.

There are many counts of this clone. DNA for the CDR3: TGTGCCAGCAGTGCGGGCCAGGGGAAATCACCCCTCCACTTT. As protein: CASSAGQGKSPLHF. This sequence joins TRBV7-2 and TRBJ1-6, with a weak D call TRBD1 (6 bases). Trimming removed 6 bases at V and 10 bases at J, with 16 bases between. The germline gives CDR1 SGHTA, CDR2 FQGNSA. The CDR3 consists of 14 residues.

The gene calls are TRBV13 and TRBJ2-7; 8 bases fit TRBD1. The V gene's germline CDR1 is PRHDT and CDR2 FYEKMQ (reference sequence). V lost 8 bases and J lost 1; bases outside the gene matches: 10. The CDR3 runs to 15 residues. CDR3 protein: CASFDANRGSYEQYF. CDR3 coding DNA: TGTGCCAGCTTTGATGCAAACAGGGGGTCCTACGAGCAGTACTTC.

The chain links TRBV7-3 to TRBJ1-1, with D perhaps matching TRBD1 (5 bases). Deletions cut 5 bases from V and 4 bases from J, with 11 bases between. This CDR3 is built from 13 residues. Germline V lookup: CDR1 SGHTA, CDR2 FQGTGA. The CDR3 is CASSPAGRTEAFF. CDR3 DNA: TGTGCCAGCAGCCCTGCAGGGCGCACTGAAGCTTTCTTT.

The V call is TRBV7-8, the J call TRBJ1-2, with TRBD1 matching 10 bases. The J segment lost 7 bases and the V segment lost 5 bases, leaving 4 bases of the junction unmatched. The CDR3 contains 13 residues. In germline, CDR1 is SGHVS, CDR2 FQNEAQ. The DNA for the CDR3 is TGTGCCAGCAGCGAGGGACAGGGGATTGGCTACACCTTC. It specifies CASSEGQGIGYTF.

V gene TRBV5-6 combines with J gene TRBJ2-7; D is unresolved. Looked up from germline, CDR1 is SGHDT and CDR2 is YYEEEE. The length of the CDR3 is 14 residues. Trimming took 0 bases from V and 3 from J, leaving 10 bases between them. The CDR3, as DNA: TGTGCCAGCAGCTTGGCGGCAGACAACTACGAGCAGTACTTC. Translation: CASSLAADNYEQYF.

The chain couples TRBV14 to TRBJ1-1; weak D call: TRBD1 (6 bases). CDR1 and CDR2 (germline): SGHDN, FVKESK. The CDR3 consists of 15 residues. Between the trimmed V and J ends, which lost 2 bases and 3 bases, there was a span of 13 bases. CDR3 bases: TGTGCCAGCAGCCAACAACAGGGAGGGGACACTGAAGCTTTCTTT. Protein product: CASSQQQGGDTEAFF. The whole variable domain, filled in from reference TRBV14 and TRBJ1-1, reads EAGVTQFPSHSVIEKGQTVTLRCDPISGHDNLYWYRRVMGKEIKFLLHFVKESKQDESGMPNNRFLAERTGGTYSTLKVQPAELEDSGVYFCASSQQQGGDTEAFFGQGTRLTVV.

This clone was observed a handful of times. The chain has TRBV11-1 and TRBJ1-2; a possible D gene is TRBD1 (5 bases). From germline, CDR1 is SGHAT and CDR2 FQDESV (reference sequence). V was shortened by 5 bases and J by 3 bases, with 13 bases between the two germline ends. CDR3 size: 14 residues. The CDR3 bases are TGTGCCAGCAGCCTCCAAGACAGAGACTATGGCTACACCTTC. Its translation: CASSLQDRDYGYTF.

This clone has a handful of counts. In DNA form, the CDR3 reads TGTGCCAGCAGTCCCCATGGGCTAGCGGGGGGACTGAGCTCCTACAATGAGCAGTTCTTC. Amino acid sequence: CASSPHGLAGGLSSYNEQFF. This chain links TRBV27 with TRBJ2-1; 11 bases agree with TRBD2. The CDR3 consists of 20 residues. The germline gives CDR1 MNHEY, CDR2 SMNVEV (reference sequence). V gave up 5 bases and J gave up 0 bases; unmatched junction bases: 15.

This clone has only a few counts. The chain couples TRBV19 to TRBJ2-5; D possibly corresponds to TRBD1 (7 bases). There are 13 residues in the CDR3. The germline V gene encodes CDR1 LNHDA and CDR2 SQIVND (reference sequence). The V end was cut by 10 bases, the J end by 5 bases, with 17 bases between. The CDR3 DNA reads as TGTGCCACCTTATCGGCAGGGGGGGAGACCCAGTACTTC. Translating gives CATLSAGGETQYF. Using reference TRBV19 and TRBJ2-5 for the parts outside the CDR3, the full variable domain is DGGITQSPKYLFRKEGQNVTLSCEQNLNHDAMYWYRQDPGQGLRLIYYSQIVNDFQKGDIAEGYSVSREKKESFPLTVTSAQKNPTAFYLCATLSAGGETQYFGPGTRLLVL.

The V gene is TRBV9, the J gene TRBJ1-6; D remains ambiguous. Trimming cost V 4 bases and J 7 bases, with 6 bases left between them. The CDR3 extends over 12 amino acids. Germline CDR1 and CDR2: SGDLS and YYNGEE. CDR3 sequence reads: CASSKENSPLHF. The DNA for the CDR3 is TGTGCCAGCAGCAAGGAAAATTCACCCCTCCACTTT.

This rearrangement joins TRBV30 to TRBJ1-6; TRBD1 matches at 7 bases. V lost 5 bases and J lost 7; bases outside the gene matches: 8. The V gene's germline CDR1 is GTSNPN and CDR2 SVGIG (reference sequence). CDR3 size: 14 residues. The CDR3 sequence: CAWDSRDRNSPLHF. DNA of the CDR3: TGTGCCTGGGACTCACGGGACAGAAATTCACCCCTCCACTTT.

The sample holds a few counts of this clone. V is TRBV7-2 and J is TRBJ2-7, with 7 positions matching TRBD1. This CDR3 region has 14 residues. Trimming cost V 5 bases and J 0 bases; bases outside gene matches: 4. Germline V gene sequence: CDR1 SGHTA, CDR2 FQGNSA. The CDR3 bases are TGTGCCAGCAGCCCAAGGACAGGCTCCTACGAGCAGTACTTC. Its protein is CASSPRTGSYEQYF.

At least ten counts were recorded for this clone. The rearrangement uses TRBV2 and TRBJ1-2, with no clear D. This CDR3 comprises 12 residues. V gave up 3 bases and J gave up 5 bases, with 7 bases separating them. From germline, CDR1 is SNHLY and CDR2 FYNNEI. Here the CDR3 reads CASSDLGYGYTF. CDR3 in DNA: TGTGCCAGCAGTGACTTAGGGTATGGCTACACCTTC.

J is TRBJ2-4 and V is TRBV10-1; 11 nucleotides line up with TRBD1. The junction had 19 bases not matched to a gene; V was cut back by 6 bases and J by 0 bases. Germline assignment: CDR1 WNHNN and CDR2 SYGVQD (reference sequence). The CDR3 length is 21 residues. The CDR3 spells CASRDVRRDRGRSLAKNIQYF. CDR3 nucleotide sequence: TGCGCCAGCAGAGATGTACGCCGGGACAGGGGGAGGTCGCTAGCCAAAAACATTCAGTACTTC.

J is TRBJ2-3 and V is TRBV9, with D uncertain. Germline lookup yields CDR1 SGDLS and CDR2 YYNGEE. The CDR3 sequence is 15 residues long. The germline V and J ends were trimmed by 0 bases and 5 bases, with 13 bases remaining between them. The CDR3 DNA sequence: TGTGCCAGCAGCGTAGCTGGCGGCCCTGGAGATACGCAGTATTTT. Protein sequence: CASSVAGGPGDTQYF.

This clone was counted between two and nine times. The V and J genes are TRBV5-8 and TRBJ2-5; 7 nucleotides align to TRBD2. Germline V gives CDR1 SGHTS, CDR2 YDEGEE. Losses at the gene ends were 4 bases for V and 7 bases for J; bases not matched to a gene: 10. CDR3 length: 14 residues. The CDR3 bases are TGTGCCAGCAGCCTCGGGGGGTCCACGGGGACCCAGTACTTC. This encodes CASSLGGSTGTQYF. Using reference TRBV5-8 and TRBJ2-5 for the parts outside the CDR3, the full variable domain is EAGVTQSPTHLIKTRGQQATLRCSPISGHTSVYWYQQALGLGLQFLLWYDEGEERNRGNFPPRFSGRQFPNYSSELNVNALELEDSALYLCASSLGGSTGTQYFGPGTRLLVL.

The genes are TRBV28 and TRBJ2-3; D remains ambiguous. The CDR3 sequence is 13 residues long. Trimming took 2 bases from V and 3 from J, leaving 6 bases between them. CDR1 MDHEN and CDR2 SYDVKM come from the germline V gene. CDR3 in DNA: TGTGCCAGCAGTTTAACTTCTACAGATACGCAGTATTTT. It codes for CASSLTSTDTQYF.

There are a few counts of this clone. V is TRBV2 and J is TRBJ1-1; D is uncertain. The CDR3 loop spans 14 amino acids. V dropped 2 bases and J dropped 4 bases, with 11 bases sitting between them. Germline V gives CDR1 SNHLY, CDR2 FYNNEI. CDR3 protein: CASSEREVFTEAFF. CDR3 sequence (DNA): TGTGCCAGCAGTGAAAGGGAGGTATTCACTGAAGCTTTCTTT.

The chain employs TRBV18 and TRBJ2-3; D gene uncertain. The V gene's germline CDR1 is KGHSH and CDR2 LQKENI. V lost 5 bases and J lost 2, with 17 bases in between. The CDR3 totals 16 residues. This chain's CDR3 is CASSGMDVSDTDTQYF. DNA for the CDR3: TGTGCCAGCTCAGGAATGGACGTATCAGACACAGATACGCAGTATTTT.

J is TRBJ2-5 and V is TRBV27, with 9 nucleotides matching TRBD2. After removal of 6 bases from V and 3 bases from J, the junction contained 8 bases not matched to a gene. This CDR3 comprises 15 residues. In germline, CDR1 is MNHEY, CDR2 SMNVEV (reference sequence). CDR3 bases: TGTGCCAGCAGCTCTTGGACTAGCGACAAAGAGACCCAGTACTTC. Translating it yields CASSSWTSDKETQYF.

This clone was detected a few times. V is TRBV6-5 and J is TRBJ2-3; tentatively, D is TRBD1 (6 bases). V lost 2 bases and J lost 3, with 9 bases in between. The CDR3 spans 14 residues. Germline V gene sequence: CDR1 MNHEY, CDR2 SVGAGI. The CDR3 spells CASSYRTATDTQYF. The DNA of the CDR3 is TGTGCCAGCAGTTACAGGACAGCTACAGATACGCAGTATTTT.

The chain uses TRBV28 and TRBJ1-2; 8 bases match TRBD1. This CDR3 is built from 18 residues. Germline V gives CDR1 MDHEN, CDR2 SYDVKM. V trimming: 4 bases; J trimming: 1 base; junction bases outside the gene matches: 14. The CDR3 region has the DNA TGTGCCAGCAGTTCCGGACTTGGGACAGGAACCCTTAACTATGGCTACACCTTC. Translating gives CASSSGLGTGTLNYGYTF.

J is TRBJ2-7 and V is TRBV5-6; D call uncertain. Per the germline V gene, CDR1 is SGHDT and CDR2 is YYEEEE. Trimming shortened V by 0 bases and J by 2 bases, and 0 bases separated the two germline ends. The CDR3 loop spans 11 amino acids. The CDR3 reads CASSLAYEQYF. The CDR3 coding sequence is TGTGCCAGCAGCTTGGCCTACGAGCAGTACTTC.

There are a few counts of this clone. V gene TRBV27 combines with J gene TRBJ2-3, with 8 positions matching TRBD1. Germline V CDR1 and CDR2: MNHEY, SMNVEV (reference sequence). The CDR3 is 15 residues long. Trimming removed 3 bases from V and 4 bases from J; junction bases left unmatched: 6. CDR3 bases: TGTGCCAGCAGTTTTAGGACAGGGTGGGCAGATACGCAGTATTTT. This translates into CASSFRTGWADTQYF.